This T cell receptor beta chain is drawn from a study of vaccination and CD4 T cells after COVID-19. Study summary: Stimuli were overlapping spike peptide pools of SARS-CoV-2 and three common cold coronaviruses (HCoV-NL63, HCoV-OC43, HCoV-229E).

This clonotype was seen more than once but under ten times. Its specificity is unknown. Losses at the gene ends were 5 bases for V and 3 bases for J; bases not matched to a gene: 10. This CDR3 comprises 15 residues. CDR1 is MDHEN and CDR2 is SYDVKM in the germline V gene. The study sequenced cultured CD4+ T cell DNA using the Oncomine TCR Beta short-read assay. TCRdb ran MiXCR on the PCR reads and lists one entry per CDR3 protein. The sample carries 8,500 to 13,000 distinct CDR3 sequences, roughly a fifth recorded once. Treatment in this sample: roughly ten-day PBMC culture with coronavirus spike peptide pools or control peptides (ViraFEST assay).

The sample here was CD4+ T cells from blood, cultured in vitro, taken after SARS-CoV-2 vaccination. The genes are TRBV28 and TRBJ2-7; 7 nucleotides match TRBD1. This clonotype was sampled from a human donor who had recovered from COVID-19. The DNA of the CDR3 is TGTGCCAGCAGTCAATGGACAGGTGGGGGCTACGAGCAGTACTTC. It encodes CASSQWTGGGYEQYF.